Below are 20 T cell receptor beta chains sequenced from a single sample in a study of control samples from healthy donors and cancer patients. TCRdb keeps only in-frame clones here, not all; method: immunoSEQ multiplex PCR. The data hold around 85,000 clones, with about 93% observed a single time. Input material: blood. These receptors all stem from a woman between 18 and 30 years old in good health.

This clone was detected only a few times. The chain is built from TRBV9 and TRBJ2-2; 11 nucleotides match TRBD2. Germline V gives CDR1 SGDLS, CDR2 YYNGEE. The CDR3 covers 19 residues. J was trimmed by 1 base and V by 4 bases; bases with no gene match: 12. CDR3 loop: CASSRAGLADSRNTGELFF. The CDR3 region has the DNA TGTGCCAGCAGCCGAGCGGGACTAGCGGACTCGAGGAACACCGGGGAGCTGTTTTTT.

This clone was recorded only once. The chain recombines TRBV3-1 (or the pseudogene TRBV3-2) with TRBJ2-7; maybe TRBD2 (5 bases). Germline assignment: CDR1 LGHDT and CDR2 YNNKEL (reference sequence). This CDR3 has 11 amino acids. The germline V and J ends were trimmed by 7 bases and 4 bases, with 8 bases remaining between them. DNA for the CDR3: TGTGCCAGCACCGGAGGTTACGAGCAGTACTTC. Amino acid sequence: CASTGGYEQYF.

This clone was counted only a few times. V usage is TRBV25-1 and J usage is TRBJ2-1; D possibly matches TRBD1 or TRBD2 (5 bases each). Trimming cost V 1 base and J 11 bases, with 18 bases left between them. This CDR3 contains 15 residues. Germline CDR1 is MGHDK and CDR2 is SYGVNS. CDR3 sequence: CASSELTVEGDKQFF. CDR3 in DNA: TGTGCCAGCAGTGAATTGACAGTTGAGGGAGATAAGCAGTTCTTC.

V gene TRBV3-1 (or the pseudogene TRBV3-2) combines with J gene TRBJ2-7, with D maybe TRBD2 (6 bases). V lost 0 bases, J lost 3 bases, and 12 bases lay in between. In germline, CDR1 is LGHDT, CDR2 YNNKEL (reference sequence). The CDR3 runs 15 residues. The CDR3 bases are TGTGCCAGCAGCCAAGAGGGAGGTTTATTCTACGAGCAGTACTTC. This translates into CASSQEGGLFYEQYF.

The chain links TRBV27 to TRBJ1-1; no clear D. The CDR3 is 13 residues long. The germline V and J ends were trimmed by 8 bases and 0 bases, with 10 bases remaining between them. Germline assignment: CDR1 MNHEY and CDR2 SMNVEV (reference sequence). CDR3 loop: CASSDPVNTEAFF. The CDR3 DNA reads TGTGCCAGCTCCGATCCCGTGAACACTGAAGCTTTCTTT.

The V call is TRBV27, the J call TRBJ2-1; 12 nucleotides agree with TRBD2. With 6 bases clipped from V and 4 bases from J, the junction kept 4 bases outside the gene matches. This CDR3 has 15 residues. Germline V CDR1 and CDR2: MNHEY, SMNVEV (reference sequence). Here the CDR3 reads CASSTGLAGYNEQFF. CDR3 in DNA: TGTGCCAGCAGCACCGGACTAGCGGGGTACAATGAGCAGTTCTTC.

The genes are TRBV19 and TRBJ2-2; 8 nucleotides agree with TRBD2. V shed 8 bases, J shed 7 bases, and the junction held 3 bases outside the gene matches. Germline loops: CDR1 LNHDA, CDR2 SQIVND (reference sequence). CDR3 size: 12 residues. The CDR3 DNA reads as TGTGCCAGTCGCGGGGGGTTCGGGGAGCTGTTTTTT. Its protein is CASRGGFGELFF.

The genes are TRBV5-5 and TRBJ2-1; 9 bases are a match to TRBD2. CDR3 length equals 16 residues. With 1 base clipped from V and 4 bases from J, the junction kept 6 bases outside the gene matches. Germline CDR1 is SGHKS and CDR2 is YYEKEE (reference sequence). In DNA form, the CDR3 reads TGTGCCAGCAGCTTGAACCCTAGCGGGATATACAATGAGCAGTTCTTC. Translating it yields CASSLNPSGIYNEQFF.

CDR3 amino acids: CASRRSGRALPTGELFF. CDR3 DNA sequence: TGTGCCAGCAGACGAAGCGGGAGGGCCTTACCTACCGGGGAGCTGTTTTTT. This chain uses TRBV7-9 with TRBJ2-2, with TRBD2 matching 10 bases. The V gene end was trimmed by 6 bases and the J gene end by 5 bases; junction bases not matched to a gene: 12. Germline CDR1 is SEHNR and CDR2 is FQNEAQ (reference sequence). The CDR3 extends over 17 amino acids.

This rearrangement joins TRBV7-9 to TRBJ1-1; 11 bases agree with TRBD1. This CDR3 has 17 amino acids. The germline V gene has CDR1 SEHNR and CDR2 FQNEAQ (reference sequence). V gave up 6 bases and J gave up 1 base; unmatched junction bases: 10. The CDR3 loop is CASRTDRGRRRNTEAFF. CDR3 nucleotide sequence: TGTGCCAGCAGGACGGACAGGGGGCGTCGTAGGAACACTGAAGCTTTCTTT.

The chain employs TRBV24-1 and TRBJ1-4; 10 bases are shared with TRBD1. V lost 9 bases and J lost 8; bases outside the gene matches: 8. Germline-derived CDR1 and CDR2 are KGHDR and SFDVKD. CDR3 length: 14 amino acids. CDR3 sequence (DNA): TGTGCCACCCAGGGGACAGGGGACCGGGAAAAACTGTTTTTT. Translating gives CATQGTGDREKLFF.

The chain combines TRBV13 with TRBJ1-5, with 7 bases matching TRBD1. Per the germline V gene, CDR1 is PRHDT and CDR2 is FYEKMQ (reference sequence). There are 17 residues in the CDR3. V shed 5 bases, J shed 0 bases, and the junction held 10 bases outside the gene matches. Written as DNA, the CDR3 is TGTGCCAGCAGCATTCGACAGGGCGCTTATAGCAATCAGCCCCAGCATTTT. It yields the protein CASSIRQGAYSNQPQHF.

V gene TRBV4-1 combines with J gene TRBJ1-5, with D maybe TRBD1 (6 bases). V lost 2 bases and J 4 bases, leaving 18 bases between the germline ends. The CDR3 runs to 17 residues. Germline V CDR1 and CDR2: MGHRA, YSYEKL. This CDR3 reads CASSQPGGGTQNQPQHF. The CDR3 coding sequence is TGCGCCAGCAGCCAACCTGGGGGTGGGACACAAAATCAGCCCCAGCATTTT.

This clone was counted once. The chain employs TRBV7-9 and TRBJ1-2; unclear D gene. V was shortened by 0 bases and J by 5 bases, with 16 bases between the two germline ends. Germline V lookup: CDR1 SEHNR, CDR2 FQNEAQ (reference sequence). The CDR3 loop spans 16 amino acids. Here the CDR3 reads CASSLAPYHPGYGYTF. CDR3 sequence (DNA): TGTGCCAGCAGCTTAGCTCCCTACCACCCGGGTTATGGCTACACCTTC.

The J gene is TRBJ1-6, the V gene TRBV5-6, with D possibly TRBD1 on 6 matching bases. The germline CDR1 and CDR2 sequences are SGHDT and YYEEEE. The CDR3 covers 14 residues. The V end lost 0 bases, the J end lost 10 bases, and 11 bases lay between the germline ends. In nucleotides, the CDR3 is TGTGCCAGCAGCTTGGGACAGGCCAGGTCACCCCTCCACTTT. Translated: CASSLGQARSPLHF.

The rearrangement links TRBV7-9 to TRBJ2-5, with D maybe TRBD2 (6 bases). The CDR3 is 14 residues long. Per germline, CDR1 SEHNR and CDR2 FQNEAQ (reference sequence). V was shortened by 3 bases and J by 7 bases, with 15 bases between the two germline ends. In DNA, the CDR3 is TGTGCCAGCAGCTTGGTCGGGGGAGCCGGGACCCAGTACTTC. Translated: CASSLVGGAGTQYF. The full variable domain, with the rest looked up from reference TRBV7-9 and TRBJ2-5, is DTGVSQNPRHKITKRGQNVTFRCDPISEHNRLYWYRQTLGQGPEFLTYFQNEAQLEKSRLLSDRFSAERPKGSFSTLEIQRTEQGDSAMYLCASSLVGGAGTQYFGPGTRLLVL.

V and J are TRBV24-1 and TRBJ2-3, with TRBD2 as a possible D gene (5 bases). Germline V gives CDR1 KGHDR, CDR2 SFDVKD. Trimming removed 5 bases at V and 5 bases at J, with 13 bases between. This CDR3 is 14 amino acids long. CDR3 DNA sequence: TGTGCCACCAGTGCTGGGAGTGGCTTAGATACGCAGTATTTT. It codes for CATSAGSGLDTQYF.

The CDR3 is CASSTGSEAAEAFF. Here the CDR3 DNA reads TGTGCCAGTAGTACTGGATCAGAAGCCGCTGAAGCTTTCTTT. V and J are TRBV19 and TRBJ1-1; D gene ambiguous. Trimming stripped 4 bases from V and 6 bases from J, with 15 bases between. Germline V gene lookup returns CDR1 LNHDA and CDR2 SQIVND (reference sequence). The CDR3 totals 14 residues.

J is TRBJ2-7 and V is TRBV4-1, with D perhaps TRBD1 (5 bases). V was shortened by 4 bases and J by 2 bases, with 12 bases between the two germline ends. The CDR3 has 14 residues. In germline, CDR1 is MGHRA, CDR2 YSYEKL. The CDR3 DNA reads TGCGCCAGCAGCCCAACAGGATATCCCTACGAGCAGTACTTC. Its protein product is CASSPTGYPYEQYF.

This rearrangement joins TRBV9 to TRBJ2-5; TRBD1 is a possible D gene (6 bases). V lost 4 bases, J lost 3 bases, and 10 bases lay in between. Per germline, CDR1 SGDLS and CDR2 YYNGEE. This CDR3 spans 13 amino acids. In nucleotides, the CDR3 is TGTGCCAGCAGCAGGGACATAAAAGAGACCCAGTACTTC. As protein: CASSRDIKETQYF.